This TCR beta chain was documented in a study of response to subunit inactivated influenza vaccine. Study-level points and caveats: Seasonal influenza vaccination, on each occasion, was suggested by the authors to recruit few new T cells.

One entry per CDR3 protein, called by TCRdb with MiXCR from the RT-PCR reads. The sample has roughly 700,000 distinct CDR3 sequences; approximately 15% are singletons. As to this clonotype: Its specificity is not known. The junction departs from the called germline gene at one end, perhaps through a read error.

This CDR3 has 13 amino acids. The V gene's germline CDR1 is KGHSH and CDR2 LQKENI. Here the sequenced sample was PBMCs from blood, taken approximately 15 days before vaccination. The chain uses TRBV18 and TRBJ2-2; weak D call: TRBD1 (6 bases). This TCR was recovered from a man aged 50 to 60 who received an inactivated influenza vaccine. The chain's CDR3 is CASSPQGPGELFF. The CDR3 DNA is TGCGCCAGCAGCCCACAGGGTCCCGGGGAGCTGTTTTTT.